Presented here are 13 T cell receptor beta chains from one specimen sequenced in a study of tumor and adjacent non-tumor tissue in lung cancer. RNA was extracted from bulk tissue without any cell sorting. A modified ARM-PCR protocol with three rounds of nested PCR amplified TCRbeta. TCRdb analysed the multiplex PCR reads with MiXCR anew, one entry per CDR3 protein. The table shows 120,000 or so distinct CDR3 sequences, with 66% occurring only once. The sequenced sample consisted of lung tumor tissue. Receptor source: a young man with non-small cell lung cancer.

This clonotype was seen ten or more times. CDR3 coding DNA: TGCAGTGCTAGGAGGGGGTTGAATTCACCCCTCCACTTT. It specifies CSARRGLNSPLHF. The chain has TRBV20-1 and TRBJ1-6, with a tentative D call TRBD1 (6 bases). The CDR3 consists of 13 residues. The V gene lost 3 bases and the J gene lost 7 bases, with 10 bases spanning the gap. The germline gives CDR1 DFQATT, CDR2 SNEGSKA (reference sequence).

With respect to this clonotype: One base away lies a much larger clone, so this may be a sequencing read error. This chain links TRBV6-6 with TRBJ2-3; unclear D gene. The CDR3 covers 15 residues. The V gene's germline CDR1 is MNHNY and CDR2 SVGAGI (reference sequence). The V end lost 0 bases, the J end lost 4 bases, and 11 bases lay between the germline ends. The CDR3 coding sequence is TGTGCCAGCAGTTACTCAAGAAGGTCCGCAGATACGCAGTATTTT. It specifies CASSYSRRSADTQYF.

As concerns this clonotype: Given the absence of the conserved phenylalanine or tryptophan at the CDR3 end, a read error is likely. This sequence joins TRBV6-2 or TRBV6-3 and TRBJ1-5, with TRBD1 identical over 8 bases. The CDR3 totals 14 residues. Germline-derived CDR1 and CDR2 are MNHEY and SVGEGT. CDR3 protein: CDSSSGQGVQPQHL. The CDR3 coding sequence is TGTGACAGCAGTTCAGGACAGGGTGTCCAGCCCCAGCATCTT.

As to this clonotype: One base away lies a much larger clone, so this may be a sequencing read error. J is TRBJ1-5 and V is TRBV4-3; possibly TRBD1 for D (6 bases). Germline-derived CDR1 and CDR2 are LGHNA and YSLEER. This CDR3 contains 16 residues. CDR3 in amino acids: CASSQGSWGQNQPQRF. The CDR3 nucleotides read TGCGCCAGCAGCCAAGGGAGTTGGGGGCAAAATCAGCCCCAGCGTTTT.

About this clonotype: This CDR3 fails to terminate in the conserved phenylalanine or tryptophan, so it likely reflects a read error. This chain links TRBV7-2 with TRBJ2-3, with TRBD2 matching 7 bases. The CDR3 covers 16 residues. In germline, CDR1 is SGHTA, CDR2 FQGNSA. V was clipped by 5 bases and J by 5 bases; unmatched bases: 13. CDR3 DNA: TGTGCCAGCAGCCCCGGGACTATCGGTTTGGGAGATACGCAGTATTCT. Its protein is CASSPGTIGLGDTQYS.

Only a few counts were recorded for this clonotype. The chain uses TRBV7-2 and TRBJ2-7, with 12 bases lining up with TRBD2. Germline loops: CDR1 SGHTA, CDR2 FQGNSA. The CDR3 is 15 residues long. V was pared by 5 bases and J by 4 bases, with 6 bases of the junction left unmatched. The chain's CDR3 is CASSPTSGRMYEQYF. The DNA of the CDR3 is TGTGCCAGCAGCCCTACTAGCGGGAGGATGTACGAGCAGTACTTC.

Details on this clonotype: At one end, the junction sequence differs from germline, possibly due to a read error. The chain is built from TRBV20-1 and TRBJ2-1; 8 nucleotides align to TRBD2. The CDR3 extends over 15 amino acids. Germline V lookup: CDR1 DFQATT, CDR2 SNEGSKA (reference sequence). CDR3 nucleotide sequence: TGCAGTGCTAGATTAAGCGGGAGCTCCTACAATCAGCAATTCTTC. This encodes CSARLSGSSYNQQFF.

This clonotype was recorded at least ten times. The chain employs TRBV4-1 and TRBJ1-4; D remains ambiguous. Germline V lookup: CDR1 MGHRA, CDR2 YSYEKL. CDR3 length equals 13 residues. V was cut by 4 bases and J by 7 bases, with 10 bases left in between. In DNA, the CDR3 is TGCGCCAGCAGCCTCAGCCGCTTTGAAAAACTGTTTTTT. Translating it yields CASSLSRFEKLFF.

Details on this clonotype: A read error may explain this, as a much larger clone is one base away. The chain uses TRBV29-1 and TRBJ1-5; TRBD1 matches 8 bases. CDR3 length: 13 residues. Germline V gene lookup returns CDR1 SQVTM and CDR2 ANQGSEA. The DNA of the CDR3 is TGCAGCGCTGAAACAGGGGGTGGTCAGCCCCAGCATTTT. Protein sequence: CSAETGGGQPQHF.

In its sample, this clonotype was seen a few times. The germline gene is not matched at one end of the junction; a read error may be the cause. The J gene is TRBJ1-5, the V gene TRBV6-2 or TRBV6-3, with D unclear. Germline lookup yields CDR1 MNHEY and CDR2 SVGEGT. CDR3 length equals 15 residues. Written as DNA, the CDR3 is TGCGCCAGCAGTTACAGTACGGGTAACAATCAGCCCCAGCATTTT. This translates into CASSYSTGNNQPQHF.

In this sample, this clonotype turned up once. The germline gene is not matched at one end of the junction; a read error may be the cause. The V and J genes are TRBV29-1 and TRBJ2-6, with D possibly matching TRBD2 (5 bases). The CDR3 runs 12 residues. CDR1 is SQVTM, CDR2 ANQGSEA, per germline. CDR3 region: CSVEAGTNVLTF. The CDR3 nucleotides read TGTAGCGTTGAGGCTGGGACCAACGTCCTGACTTTC.

This clonotype has a count of ten or more. V usage is TRBV20-1 and J usage is TRBJ2-5; no definite D call. V was clipped by 2 bases and J by 1 base, with 11 bases between them. Germline V gives CDR1 DFQATT, CDR2 SNEGSKA (reference sequence). The CDR3 sequence is 14 residues long. CDR3 nucleotides: TGCAGTGCTAGAAGCCTACGGCTCCAAGAGACCCAGTACTTC. It is translated as CSARSLRLQETQYF.

Regarding this clonotype: This may be a read error, as it is one base from a much larger clone. This rearrangement joins TRBV6-2 or TRBV6-3 to TRBJ2-1; 9 bases line up with TRBD2. The CDR3 covers 15 residues. Germline lookup yields CDR1 MNHEY and CDR2 SVGEGT. As DNA, the CDR3 is TGTGCCGGCAGCCTAACGGGACTAGCTTACAATGAGCAGTTCTTC. Its translation is CAGSLTGLAYNEQFF.